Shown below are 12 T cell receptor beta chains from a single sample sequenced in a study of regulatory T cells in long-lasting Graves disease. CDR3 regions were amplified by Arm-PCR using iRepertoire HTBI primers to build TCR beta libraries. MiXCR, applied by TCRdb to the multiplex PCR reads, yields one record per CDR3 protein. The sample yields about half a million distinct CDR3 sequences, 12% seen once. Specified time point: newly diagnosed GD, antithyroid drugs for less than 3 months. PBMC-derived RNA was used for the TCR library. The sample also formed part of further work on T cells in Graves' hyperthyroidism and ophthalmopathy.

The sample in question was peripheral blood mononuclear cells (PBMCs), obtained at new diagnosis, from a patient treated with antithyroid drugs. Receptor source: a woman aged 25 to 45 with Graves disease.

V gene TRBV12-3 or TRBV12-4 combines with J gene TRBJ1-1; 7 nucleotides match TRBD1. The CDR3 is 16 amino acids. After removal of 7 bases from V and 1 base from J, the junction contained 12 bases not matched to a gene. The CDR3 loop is CASTPGVRTGNTEAFF. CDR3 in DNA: TGTGCCAGCACCCCAGGGGTGAGGACAGGGAACACTGAAGCTTTCTTT.

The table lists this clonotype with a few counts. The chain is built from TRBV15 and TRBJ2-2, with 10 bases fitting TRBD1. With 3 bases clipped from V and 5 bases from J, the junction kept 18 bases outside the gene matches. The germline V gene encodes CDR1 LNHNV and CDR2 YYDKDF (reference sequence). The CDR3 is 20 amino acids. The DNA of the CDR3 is TGTGCCACCAGCAGTAACCCCTCAGGACAGGGGGGCGGGAAGACCGGGGAGCTGTTTTTT. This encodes CATSSNPSGQGGGKTGELFF. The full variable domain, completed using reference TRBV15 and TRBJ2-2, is DAMVIQNPRYQVTQFGKPVTLSCSQTLNHNVMYWYQQKSSQAPKLLFHYYDKDFNNEADTPDNFQSRRPNTSFCFLDIRSPGLGDTAMYLCATSSNPSGQGGGKTGELFFGEGSRLTVL.

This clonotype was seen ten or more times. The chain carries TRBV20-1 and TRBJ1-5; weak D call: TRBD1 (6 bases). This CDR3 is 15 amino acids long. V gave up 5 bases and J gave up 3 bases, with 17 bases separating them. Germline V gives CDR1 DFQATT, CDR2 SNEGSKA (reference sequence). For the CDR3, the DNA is TGCAGTGCTTATAAGGGGGGACAACACAATCAGCCCCAGCATTTT. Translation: CSAYKGGQHNQPQHF.

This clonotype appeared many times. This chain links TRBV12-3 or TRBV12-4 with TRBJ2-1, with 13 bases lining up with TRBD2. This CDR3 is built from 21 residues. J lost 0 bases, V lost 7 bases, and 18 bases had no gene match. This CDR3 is CASIISNPGLAGPSSYNEQFF. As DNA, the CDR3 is TGTGCCAGCATTATTTCAAACCCGGGACTAGCGGGACCGAGCTCCTACAATGAGCAGTTCTTC.

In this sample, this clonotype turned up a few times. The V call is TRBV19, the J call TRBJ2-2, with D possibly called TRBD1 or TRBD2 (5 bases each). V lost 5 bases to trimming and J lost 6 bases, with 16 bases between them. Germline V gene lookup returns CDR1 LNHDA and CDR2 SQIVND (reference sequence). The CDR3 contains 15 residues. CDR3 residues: CASSGVRDGSGELFF. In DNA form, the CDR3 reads TGTGCCAGTAGTGGGGTTAGGGACGGATCCGGGGAGCTGTTTTTT.

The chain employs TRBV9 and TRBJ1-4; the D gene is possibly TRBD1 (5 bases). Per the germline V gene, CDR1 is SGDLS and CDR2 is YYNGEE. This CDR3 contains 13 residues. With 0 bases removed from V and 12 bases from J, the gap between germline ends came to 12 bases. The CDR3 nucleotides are TGTGCCAGCAGCGTAGGGTACGGGGGGGAACTGTTTTTT. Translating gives CASSVGYGGELFF. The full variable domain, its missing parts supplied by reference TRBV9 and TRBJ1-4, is DSGVTQTPKHLITATGQRVTLRCSPRSGDLSVYWYQQSLDQGLQFLIQYYNGEERAKGNILERFSAQQFPDLHSELNLSSLELGDSALYFCASSVGYGGELFFGSGTQLSVL.

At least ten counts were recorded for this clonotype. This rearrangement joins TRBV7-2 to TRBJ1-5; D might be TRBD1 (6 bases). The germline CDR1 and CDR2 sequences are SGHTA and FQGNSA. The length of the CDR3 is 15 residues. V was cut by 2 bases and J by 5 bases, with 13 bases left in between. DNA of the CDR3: TGTGCCAGCAGCTTAAAGGCAGGGGTAGATCAGCCCCAGCATTTT. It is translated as CASSLKAGVDQPQHF. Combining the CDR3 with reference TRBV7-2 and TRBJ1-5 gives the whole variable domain GAGVSQSPSNKVTEKGKDVELRCDPISGHTALYWYRQSLGQGLEFLIYFQGNSAPDKSGLPSDRFSAERTGGSVSTLTIQRTQQEDSAVYLCASSLKAGVDQPQHFGDGTRLSIL.

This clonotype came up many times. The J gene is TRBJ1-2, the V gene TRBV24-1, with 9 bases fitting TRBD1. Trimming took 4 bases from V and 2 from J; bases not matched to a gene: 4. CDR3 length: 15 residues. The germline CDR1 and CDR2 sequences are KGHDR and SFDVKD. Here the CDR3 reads CATSDRTGDNYGYTF. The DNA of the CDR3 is TGTGCCACCAGTGACAGGACAGGGGACAACTATGGCTACACCTTC.

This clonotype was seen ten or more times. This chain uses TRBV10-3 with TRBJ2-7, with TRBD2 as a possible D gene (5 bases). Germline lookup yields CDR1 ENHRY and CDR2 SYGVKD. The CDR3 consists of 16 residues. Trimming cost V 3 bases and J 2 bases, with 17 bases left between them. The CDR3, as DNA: TGTGCCATCAGTGATCGGGGATCGGCTACCGCCTACGAGCAGTACTTC. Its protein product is CAISDRGSATAYEQYF.

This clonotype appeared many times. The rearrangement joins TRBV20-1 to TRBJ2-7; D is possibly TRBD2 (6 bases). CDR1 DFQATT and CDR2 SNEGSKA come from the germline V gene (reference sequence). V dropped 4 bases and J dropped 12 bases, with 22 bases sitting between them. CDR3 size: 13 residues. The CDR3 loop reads CSATQPGLAVTYF. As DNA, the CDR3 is TGCAGTGCTACCCAACCGGGATTAGCGGTAACGTACTTC.

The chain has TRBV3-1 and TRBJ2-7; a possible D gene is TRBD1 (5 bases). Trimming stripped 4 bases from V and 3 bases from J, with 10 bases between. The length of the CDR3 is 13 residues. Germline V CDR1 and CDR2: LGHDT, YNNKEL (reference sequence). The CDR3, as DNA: TGTGCCAGCAGCCGACAGCAGGGCTACGAGCAGTACTTC. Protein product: CASSRQQGYEQYF.

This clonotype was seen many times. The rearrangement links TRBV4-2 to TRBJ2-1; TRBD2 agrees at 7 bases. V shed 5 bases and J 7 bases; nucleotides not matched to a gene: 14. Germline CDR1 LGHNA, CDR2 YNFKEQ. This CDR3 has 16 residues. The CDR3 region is CASSLLAGASKNEQFF. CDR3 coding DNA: TGTGCCAGCAGCTTATTGGCGGGAGCTTCAAAAAATGAGCAGTTCTTC.